The sequence of this TCR beta chain was determined in a study of CD8+CD57+ T cells in acquired aplastic anemia. Turning to the study itself: Around 3.5 ug was the average amount of DNA from sorted CD4+ and CD8+ cells. CD4+ cells from healthy donors averaged roughly 11 million reads. The study, taken as a whole, reports: Common to patients and controls were roughly 30 CD8+ CDR3 sequences. Patients versus controls showed no significant CD8+ Simpson's diversity difference.

CDR3 and TCR beta VDJ profiling relied on a genomic DNA template. MiXCR was run by TCRdb on the reads, yielding one entry per CDR3 protein. The table shows around 230,000 distinct CDR3 sequences, with around 63% occurring only once. This clonotype was seen a few times. Its matching antigen is unknown. V was clipped by 5 bases and J by 7 bases, with 24 bases between them. The CDR3 runs 17 residues. Germline V gives CDR1 SEHNR, CDR2 FQNEAQ (reference sequence). This rearrangement joins TRBV7-9 to TRBJ2-1, with D perhaps TRBD2 (6 bases). The TCR was taken from a human donor in good health. Sequencing was carried out using sorted CD4+, CD8+, or CD8+CD57+ T cells (not recorded which) from PBMCs. The CDR3 loop is CASSPRGAGKIWNEQFF. The CDR3 coding sequence is TGTGCCAGCAGCCCGCGTGGAGCGGGCAAAATATGGAATGAGCAGTTCTTC. The full variable domain, with the rest looked up from reference TRBV7-9 and TRBJ2-1, is DTGVSQNPRHKITKRGQNVTFRCDPISEHNRLYWYRQTLGQGPEFLTYFQNEAQLEKSRLLSDRFSAERPKGSFSTLEIQRTEQGDSAMYLCASSPRGAGKIWNEQFFGPGTRLTVL.